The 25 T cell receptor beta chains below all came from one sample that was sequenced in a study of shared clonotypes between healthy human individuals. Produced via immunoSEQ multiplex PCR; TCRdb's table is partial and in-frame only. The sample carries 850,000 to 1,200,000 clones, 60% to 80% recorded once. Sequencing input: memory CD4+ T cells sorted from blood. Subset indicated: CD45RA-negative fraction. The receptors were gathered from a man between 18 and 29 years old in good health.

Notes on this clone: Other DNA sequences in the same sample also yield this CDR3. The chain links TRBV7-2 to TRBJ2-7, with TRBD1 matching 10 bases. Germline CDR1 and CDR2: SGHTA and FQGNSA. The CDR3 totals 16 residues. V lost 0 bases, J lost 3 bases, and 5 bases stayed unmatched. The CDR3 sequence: CASSLAVGTGVYEQYF. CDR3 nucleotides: TGTGCCAGCAGCTTAGCTGTTGGGACAGGGGTCTACGAGCAGTACTTC.

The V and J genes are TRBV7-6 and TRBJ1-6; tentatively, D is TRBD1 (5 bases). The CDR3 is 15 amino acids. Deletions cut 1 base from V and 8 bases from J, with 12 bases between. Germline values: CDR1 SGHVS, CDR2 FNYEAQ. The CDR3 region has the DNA TGTGCCAGCAGCTTAGTGGGGGGAATAGATTCACCCCTCCACTTT. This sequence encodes CASSLVGGIDSPLHF.

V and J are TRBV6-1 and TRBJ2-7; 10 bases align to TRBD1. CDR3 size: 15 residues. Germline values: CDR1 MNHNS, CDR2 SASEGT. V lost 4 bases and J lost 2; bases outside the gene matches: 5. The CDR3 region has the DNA TGTGCCAGCAGTGTCTCCGGGACAGGGGCCTACGAGCAGTACTTC. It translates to CASSVSGTGAYEQYF.

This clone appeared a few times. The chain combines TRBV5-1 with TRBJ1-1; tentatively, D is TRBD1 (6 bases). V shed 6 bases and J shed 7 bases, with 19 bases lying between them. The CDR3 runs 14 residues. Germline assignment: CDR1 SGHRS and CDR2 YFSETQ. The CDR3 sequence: CASMRDGQNDEAFF. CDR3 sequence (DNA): TGCGCCAGCATGCGAGACGGACAGAATGATGAAGCTTTCTTT.

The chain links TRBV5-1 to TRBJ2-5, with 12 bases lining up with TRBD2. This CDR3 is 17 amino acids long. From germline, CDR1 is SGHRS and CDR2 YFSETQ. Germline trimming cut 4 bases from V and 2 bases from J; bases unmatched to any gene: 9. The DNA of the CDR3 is TGCGCCAGCAGCCCCATCGGACTAGCGGGACGTCAAGAGACCCAGTACTTC. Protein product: CASSPIGLAGRQETQYF. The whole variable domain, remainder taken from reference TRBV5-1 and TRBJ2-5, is KAGVTQTPRYLIKTRGQQVTLSCSPISGHRSVSWYQQTPGQGLQFLFEYFSETQRNKGNFPGRFSGRQFSNSRSEMNVSTLELGDSALYLCASSPIGLAGRQETQYFGPGTRLLVL.

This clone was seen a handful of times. The CDR3 DNA sequence: TGCGCCAGCAAATTGGGCGGGGGCCCACAAGAGACCCAGTACTTC. It yields the protein CASKLGGGPQETQYF. The gene calls are TRBV5-1 and TRBJ2-5; perhaps TRBD2 as D (7 bases). This CDR3 spans 15 amino acids. Germline V gene lookup returns CDR1 SGHRS and CDR2 YFSETQ. V was trimmed by 6 bases and J by 2 bases, leaving 17 bases between them. Filled out from reference TRBV5-1 and TRBJ2-5, the complete variable domain reads KAGVTQTPRYLIKTRGQQVTLSCSPISGHRSVSWYQQTPGQGLQFLFEYFSETQRNKGNFPGRFSGRQFSNSRSEMNVSTLELGDSALYLCASKLGGGPQETQYFGPGTRLLVL.

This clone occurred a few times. The CDR3, as DNA: TGCAGCGTTGAGTCCGGAGAGGGAGAGACCCAGTACTTC. It yields the protein CSVESGEGETQYF. The rearrangement uses TRBV29-1 and TRBJ2-5; D is possibly TRBD2 (5 bases). Germline V lookup: CDR1 SQVTM, CDR2 ANQGSEA. This CDR3 has 13 amino acids. The V end was cut by 3 bases, the J end by 4 bases, with 12 bases between.

CDR3 coding DNA: TGTGCCAGTACAGGGTCCACTGAAGCTTTCTTT. It encodes CASTGSTEAFF. V and J are TRBV6-5 and TRBJ1-1, with D perhaps TRBD1 (6 bases). The V end lost 9 bases, the J end lost 4 bases, and 9 bases lay between the germline ends. The CDR3 extends over 11 amino acids. Germline CDR1 reads MNHEY; CDR2 reads SVGAGI.

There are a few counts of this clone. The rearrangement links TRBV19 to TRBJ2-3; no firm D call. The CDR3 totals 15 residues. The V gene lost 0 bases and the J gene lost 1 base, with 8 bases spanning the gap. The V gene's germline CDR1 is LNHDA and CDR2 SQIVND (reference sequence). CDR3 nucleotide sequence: TGTGCCAGTAGTATAGACCTGTCAGGCACAGATACGCAGTATTTT. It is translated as CASSIDLSGTDTQYF.

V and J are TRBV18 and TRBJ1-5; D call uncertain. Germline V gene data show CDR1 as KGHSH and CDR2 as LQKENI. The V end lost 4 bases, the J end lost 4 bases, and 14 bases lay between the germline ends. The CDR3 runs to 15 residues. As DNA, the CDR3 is TGTGCCAGCTCACATGGAGGTACCTCTAATCAGCCCCAGCATTTT. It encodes CASSHGGTSNQPQHF.

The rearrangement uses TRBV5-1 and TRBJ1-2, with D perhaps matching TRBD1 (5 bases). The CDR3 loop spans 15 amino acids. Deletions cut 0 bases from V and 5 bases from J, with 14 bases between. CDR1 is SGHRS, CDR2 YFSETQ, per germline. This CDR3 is CASSLGGTWVYGYTF. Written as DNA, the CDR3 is TGCGCCAGCAGCTTGGGAGGGACCTGGGTTTATGGCTACACCTTC. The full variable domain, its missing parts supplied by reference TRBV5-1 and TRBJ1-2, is KAGVTQTPRYLIKTRGQQVTLSCSPISGHRSVSWYQQTPGQGLQFLFEYFSETQRNKGNFPGRFSGRQFSNSRSEMNVSTLELGDSALYLCASSLGGTWVYGYTFGSGTRLTVV.

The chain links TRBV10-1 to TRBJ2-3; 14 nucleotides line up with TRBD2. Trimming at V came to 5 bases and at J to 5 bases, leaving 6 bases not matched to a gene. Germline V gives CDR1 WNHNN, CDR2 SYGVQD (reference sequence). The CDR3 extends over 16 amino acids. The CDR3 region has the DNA TGCGCCAGCAGTCGCTCCGGGACTAGCGGGAGAGATACGCAGTATTTT. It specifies CASSRSGTSGRDTQYF.

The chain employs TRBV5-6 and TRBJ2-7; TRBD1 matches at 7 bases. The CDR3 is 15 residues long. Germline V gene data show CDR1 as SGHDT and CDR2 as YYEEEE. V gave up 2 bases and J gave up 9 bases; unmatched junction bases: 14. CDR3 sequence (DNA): TGTGCCAGCAGCTTCACCGCGGCAGGGGGTGGTGGGCAGTACTTC. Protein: CASSFTAAGGGGQYF.

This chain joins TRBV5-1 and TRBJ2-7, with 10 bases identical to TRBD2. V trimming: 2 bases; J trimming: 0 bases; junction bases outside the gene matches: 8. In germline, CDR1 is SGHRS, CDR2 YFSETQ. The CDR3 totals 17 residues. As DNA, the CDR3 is TGCGCCAGCAGCTTTGGTCTAGCGGGAGCCTACTCCTACGAGCAGTACTTC. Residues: CASSFGLAGAYSYEQYF.

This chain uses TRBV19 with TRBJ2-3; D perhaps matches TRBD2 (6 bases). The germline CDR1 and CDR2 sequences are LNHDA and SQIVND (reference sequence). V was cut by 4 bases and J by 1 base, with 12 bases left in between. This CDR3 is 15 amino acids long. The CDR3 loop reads CASSNSGAGTDTQYF. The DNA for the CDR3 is TGTGCCAGTAGTAATAGCGGTGCGGGCACAGATACGCAGTATTTT.

CDR3 sequence (DNA): TGTGCCAGCAGTGGGGGGCCCTCCTACAATGAGCAGTTCTTC. Residues: CASSGGPSYNEQFF. The rearrangement links TRBV27 to TRBJ2-1; D may be TRBD1 or TRBD2 (6 bases each). The V gene's germline CDR1 is MNHEY and CDR2 SMNVEV (reference sequence). The CDR3 is made up of 14 amino acids. V was cut by 5 bases and J by 0 bases, with 8 bases left in between.

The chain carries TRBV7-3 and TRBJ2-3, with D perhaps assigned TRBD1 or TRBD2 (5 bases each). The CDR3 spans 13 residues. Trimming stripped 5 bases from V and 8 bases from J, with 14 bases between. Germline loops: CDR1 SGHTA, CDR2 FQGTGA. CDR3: CASSPEPGPTQYF. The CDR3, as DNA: TGTGCCAGCAGCCCAGAGCCGGGACCTACGCAGTATTTT. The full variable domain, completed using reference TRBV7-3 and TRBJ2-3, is GAGVSQTPSNKVTEKGKYVELRCDPISGHTALYWYRQSLGQGPEFLIYFQGTGAADDSGLPNDRFFAVRPEGSVSTLKIQRTERGDSAVYLCASSPEPGPTQYFGPGTRLTVL.

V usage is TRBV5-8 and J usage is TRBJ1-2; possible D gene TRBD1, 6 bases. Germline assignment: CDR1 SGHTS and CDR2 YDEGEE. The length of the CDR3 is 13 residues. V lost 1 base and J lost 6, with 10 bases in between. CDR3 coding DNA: TGTGCCAGCAGCTTGATGGGGGGCGATGGCTACACCTTC. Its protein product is CASSLMGGDGYTF.

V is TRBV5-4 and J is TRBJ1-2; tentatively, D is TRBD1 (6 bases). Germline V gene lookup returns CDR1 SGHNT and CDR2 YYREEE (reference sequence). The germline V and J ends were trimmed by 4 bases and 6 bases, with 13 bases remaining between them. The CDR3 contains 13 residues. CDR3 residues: CASSVRGGNGYTF. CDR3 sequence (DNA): TGTGCCAGCAGCGTCAGAGGGGGGAATGGCTACACCTTC.

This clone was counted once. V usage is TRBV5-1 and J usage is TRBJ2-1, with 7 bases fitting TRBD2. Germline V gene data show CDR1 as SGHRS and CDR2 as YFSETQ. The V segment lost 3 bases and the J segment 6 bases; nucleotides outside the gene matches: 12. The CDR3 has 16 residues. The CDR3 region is CASSWGGTNPPNEQFF. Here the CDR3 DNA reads TGCGCCAGCAGCTGGGGAGGGACGAACCCCCCCAATGAGCAGTTCTTC.

The CDR3 nucleotides are TGCGCCAGCAGCCCACTAAACAGGCTCTATGGCTACACCTTC. Its translation is CASSPLNRLYGYTF. The genes are TRBV4-1 and TRBJ1-2, with TRBD1 as a possible D gene (5 bases). The CDR3 is made up of 14 amino acids. V was pared by 4 bases and J by 4 bases, with 13 bases between. Germline CDR1 is MGHRA and CDR2 is YSYEKL.

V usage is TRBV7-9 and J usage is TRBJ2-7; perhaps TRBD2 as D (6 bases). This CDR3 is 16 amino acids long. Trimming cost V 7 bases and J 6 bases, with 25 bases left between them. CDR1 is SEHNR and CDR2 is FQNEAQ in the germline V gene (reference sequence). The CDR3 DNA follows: TGTGCCAGCAACCTTAAATTCACTAGCTGGGCTCGCGAGCAGTACTTC. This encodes CASNLKFTSWAREQYF.

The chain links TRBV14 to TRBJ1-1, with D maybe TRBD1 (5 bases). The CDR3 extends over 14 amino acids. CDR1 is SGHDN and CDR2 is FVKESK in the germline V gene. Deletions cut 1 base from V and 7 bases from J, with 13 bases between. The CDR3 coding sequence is TGTGCCAGCAGCCAAGCTGGGGCTTCGGGTGAAGCTTTCTTT. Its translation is CASSQAGASGEAFF.

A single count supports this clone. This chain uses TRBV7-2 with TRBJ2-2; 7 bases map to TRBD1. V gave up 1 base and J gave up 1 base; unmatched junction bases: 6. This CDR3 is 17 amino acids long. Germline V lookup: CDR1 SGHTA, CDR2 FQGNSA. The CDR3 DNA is TGTGCCAGCAGCTTAGTAGGGGGCAACAGGAACACCGGGGAGCTGTTTTTT. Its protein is CASSLVGGNRNTGELFF.

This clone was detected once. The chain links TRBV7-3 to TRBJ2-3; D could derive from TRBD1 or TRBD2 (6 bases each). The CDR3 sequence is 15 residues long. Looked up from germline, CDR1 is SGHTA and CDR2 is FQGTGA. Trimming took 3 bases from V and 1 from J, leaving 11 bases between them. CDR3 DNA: TGTGCCAGCAGCTTGGGGGGCAGGGGCACAGATACGCAGTATTTT. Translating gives CASSLGGRGTDTQYF.